These 21 T cell receptor beta chains came from one sample sequenced in a study of blood T cells in healthy people across ages. A second PCR of 7 to 11 cycles used a sample-barcoded 5' primer and a J-beta primer mix. Using its own MiXCR run on the 5' RACE reads, TCRdb lists one record per CDR3 protein. The sample has about 1.1 million distinct CDR3 sequences; roughly two fifths are singletons. What was sequenced was blood. These receptors all come from a man between 18 and 35 years old in good health.

The V gene is TRBV30, the J gene TRBJ2-2; D remains unclear. The CDR3 covers 11 residues. V gave up 0 bases and J gave up 10 bases, with 6 bases separating them. The germline CDR1 and CDR2 sequences are GTSNPN and SVGIG (reference sequence). CDR3 coding DNA: TGTGCCTGGAGTGTATCTTTGGAGCTGTTTTTT. This sequence encodes CAWSVSLELFF.

This clonotype came up a few times. The genes are TRBV6-2 or TRBV6-3 and TRBJ1-5; D call uncertain. Germline loops: CDR1 MNHEY, CDR2 SVGEGT. This CDR3 is built from 13 residues. Trimming removed 4 bases at V and 3 bases at J, with 7 bases between. For the CDR3, the DNA is TGTGCCAGCAGTTTTACTTTCAATCAGCCCCAGCATTTT. Its translation: CASSFTFNQPQHF.

The genes are TRBV20-1 and TRBJ2-1; either TRBD1 or TRBD2 may supply D (6 bases each). V was cut by 2 bases and J by 9 bases, with 14 bases left in between. CDR3 length equals 13 residues. In germline, CDR1 is DFQATT, CDR2 SNEGSKA (reference sequence). This CDR3 reads CSARRGPRGEQFF. CDR3 in DNA: TGCAGTGCTAGACGGGGGCCCAGAGGTGAGCAGTTCTTC.

This clonotype was seen only a few times. The CDR3 DNA reads TGTGCCAGCAGCATTGCCGGGACAGACTATGGCTACACCTTC. Translation: CASSIAGTDYGYTF. The chain couples TRBV7-2 to TRBJ1-2; TRBD1 aligns across 7 bases. The V gene end was trimmed by 5 bases and the J gene end by 3 bases; junction bases not matched to a gene: 6. The CDR3 consists of 14 residues. The V gene's germline CDR1 is SGHTA and CDR2 FQGNSA.

The CDR3 bases are TGTGCCAGCCAAAGTCAGCGGGGGGGTGAGCAGTTCTTC. Protein product: CASQSQRGGEQFF. V and J are TRBV2 and TRBJ2-1; 10 nucleotides line up with TRBD2. CDR1 SNHLY and CDR2 FYNNEI come from the germline V gene. V was clipped by 8 bases and J by 9 bases; unmatched bases: 7. CDR3 length: 13 amino acids.

This rearrangement joins TRBV18 to TRBJ2-1; a weak D match, TRBD2 (5 bases). The V gene's germline CDR1 is KGHSH and CDR2 LQKENI. This CDR3 has 16 residues. V was trimmed by 2 bases and J by 6 bases, leaving 17 bases between them. The chain's CDR3 is CASSPVEGMARNEQFF. DNA for the CDR3: TGTGCCAGCTCACCAGTCGAGGGAATGGCCCGCAATGAGCAGTTCTTC.

The chain is built from TRBV5-6 and TRBJ2-3, with a weak D call TRBD1 (5 bases). The CDR3 contains 19 residues. V gave up 1 base and J gave up 4 bases, with 25 bases separating them. Germline assignment: CDR1 SGHDT and CDR2 YYEEEE. The CDR3 loop is CASSLLRARTPFLSDTQYF. The CDR3 bases are TGTGCCAGCAGCTTGTTACGAGCCCGGACACCTTTTCTCTCAGATACGCAGTATTTT.

The chain has TRBV10-3 and TRBJ1-3, with a tentative D call TRBD1 (5 bases). This CDR3 has 14 residues. Trimming shortened V by 3 bases and J by 1 base, and 7 bases separated the two germline ends. Germline CDR1 is ENHRY and CDR2 is SYGVKD. The CDR3 is CAISDGASGNTIYF. CDR3 nucleotides: TGTGCCATCAGTGACGGGGCGTCTGGAAACACCATATATTTT.

V gene TRBV27 combines with J gene TRBJ1-5; D call uncertain. V lost 7 bases to trimming and J lost 0 bases, with 13 bases between them. The CDR3 extends over 15 amino acids. Germline CDR1 is MNHEY and CDR2 is SMNVEV (reference sequence). The CDR3, as DNA: TGTGCCAGCAAGCTTATACCCGATAGCAATCAGCCCCAGCATTTT. This codes for CASKLIPDSNQPQHF.

The chain has TRBV7-9 and TRBJ1-1; tentatively, D is TRBD1 (5 bases). From germline, CDR1 is SEHNR and CDR2 FQNEAQ (reference sequence). V was shortened by 5 bases and J by 6 bases, with 13 bases between the two germline ends. This CDR3 comprises 13 residues. CDR3 sequence (DNA): TGTGCCAGCAGCCGACAGCTGGCGGCTGAAGCTTTCTTT. This sequence encodes CASSRQLAAEAFF.

This clonotype was seen only once. J is TRBJ2-4 and V is TRBV11-2; D unresolved. Gene TRBJ2-5 matches the end of the DNA better, so the J call may be wrong. CDR1 and CDR2 from the germline V gene are SGHAT and FQNNGV. The CDR3 has 14 residues. CDR3 DNA: TGTGCCAGCAGCTTAGTGGTACCCCAAGAGACCCAGTACTTC. It translates to CASSLVVPQETQYF.

This clonotype was counted between two and nine times. The chain couples TRBV5-6 to TRBJ2-3, with D perhaps TRBD1 (6 bases). V dropped 4 bases and J dropped 0 bases, with 12 bases sitting between them. Germline CDR1 reads SGHDT; CDR2 reads YYEEEE. The CDR3 contains 15 residues. The CDR3 sequence: CASSPQGHSTDTQYF. Written as DNA, the CDR3 is TGTGCCAGCAGCCCGCAGGGACATAGCACAGATACGCAGTATTTT.

A remark on this clonotype: At one of its ends the junction is not consistent with the germline gene, which may arise from a read error. The chain carries TRBV5-1 and TRBJ1-2; D is ambiguous. The V gene's germline CDR1 is SGHRS and CDR2 YFSETQ. The CDR3 consists of 14 residues. CDR3 bases: TGCGCCAACAGCTTTGGGTCGCCTGACTATGGCTACACCTTC. Residues: CANSFGSPDYGYTF.

The chain couples TRBV27 to TRBJ2-3; D could derive from TRBD1 or TRBD2 (5 bases each). Germline CDR1 is MNHEY and CDR2 is SMNVEV (reference sequence). The CDR3 loop spans 17 amino acids. V was trimmed by 3 bases and J by 2 bases, leaving 18 bases between them. CDR3 sequence: CASSFTRTPGTTDTQYF. In DNA, the CDR3 is TGTGCCAGCAGTTTCACAAGGACGCCTGGGACCACAGATACGCAGTATTTT.

This clonotype was observed a few times. The chain uses TRBV27 and TRBJ1-6, with D uncertain. Germline V gene data show CDR1 as MNHEY and CDR2 as SMNVEV (reference sequence). This CDR3 spans 15 amino acids. With 6 bases removed from V and 0 bases from J, the gap between germline ends came to 9 bases. The CDR3 sequence is CASRAASSYNSPLHF. In DNA form, the CDR3 reads TGTGCCAGCAGGGCTGCAAGCTCCTATAATTCACCCCTCCACTTT.

This rearrangement joins TRBV28 to TRBJ2-1; D not resolved. CDR3 length equals 14 residues. The germline gives CDR1 MDHEN, CDR2 SYDVKM. The germline V and J ends were trimmed by 2 bases and 4 bases, with 9 bases remaining between them. The CDR3 sequence: CASSLISGYNEQFF. The CDR3 DNA is TGTGCCAGCAGTTTAATTTCCGGTTACAATGAGCAGTTCTTC.

A few counts support this clonotype. This chain uses TRBV10-3 with TRBJ1-4; the D gene is possibly TRBD1 (6 bases). The V end lost 6 bases, the J end lost 2 bases, and 16 bases lay between the germline ends. This CDR3 contains 16 residues. Germline CDR1 and CDR2: ENHRY and SYGVKD. CDR3 in amino acids: CAISRGASGTNEKLFF. CDR3 nucleotide sequence: TGTGCCATCAGCCGGGGGGCCTCGGGGACTAATGAAAAACTGTTTTTT.

The chain couples TRBV20-1 to TRBJ1-1, with 8 bases that match TRBD1. Unmatched junction bases numbered 6, after V lost 3 bases and J lost 3 bases. CDR3 length: 14 residues. Germline V lookup: CDR1 DFQATT, CDR2 SNEGSKA (reference sequence). CDR3 loop: CSASRTGHYTEAFF. Here the CDR3 DNA reads TGCAGTGCTAGTAGGACAGGGCATTACACTGAAGCTTTCTTT.

The chain recombines TRBV20-1 with TRBJ2-1; a possible D gene is TRBD1 (5 bases). The CDR3 length is 14 residues. Between the trimmed V and J ends, which lost 3 bases and 6 bases, there was a span of 15 bases. The V gene's germline CDR1 is DFQATT and CDR2 SNEGSKA (reference sequence). Here the CDR3 reads CSARGSTVPNEQFF. CDR3 nucleotide sequence: TGCAGTGCTAGGGGGTCGACAGTGCCCAATGAGCAGTTCTTC.

The rearrangement joins TRBV6-2 or TRBV6-3 to TRBJ2-2; D is undetermined. The V gene's germline CDR1 is MNHEY and CDR2 SVGEGT. V shed 5 bases and J shed 3 bases, with 13 bases lying between them. This CDR3 spans 15 amino acids. CDR3 sequence: CASSQQRRDTGELFF. Here the CDR3 DNA reads TGTGCCAGCAGTCAACAGAGGAGAGACACCGGGGAGCTGTTTTTT.

The chain has TRBV19 and TRBJ2-2, with D uncertain. V was pared by 11 bases and J by 1 base, with 11 bases between. Per germline, CDR1 LNHDA and CDR2 SQIVND (reference sequence). This CDR3 comprises 13 residues. CDR3 nucleotides: TGTGCCGGGCACTTCGGGAACACCGGGGAGCTGTTTTTT. Translation: CAGHFGNTGELFF. The entire variable domain, with the rest obtained from reference TRBV19 and TRBJ2-2, is as follows: DGGITQSPKYLFRKEGQNVTLSCEQNLNHDAMYWYRQDPGQGLRLIYYSQIVNDFQKGDIAEGYSVSREKKESFPLTVTSAQKNPTAFYLCAGHFGNTGELFFGEGSRLTVL.